This TCR beta chain was identified during a study of vaccination and CD4 T cells after COVID-19. Study at large: In culture, cells were exposed to overlapping spike peptides from SARS-CoV-2, HCoV-NL63, HCoV-OC43 and HCoV-229E. As control conditions, cultures were given either a CEFX pool serving as positive control, an HIV-1 Nef pool, or no peptide at all.

Sequenced with the Oncomine TCR Beta short-read assay was DNA taken from cultured CD4+ T cells. Once CD4+ T cells had been cultured, genomic DNA was extracted from them. TCRdb independently ran MiXCR on the PCR reads; one entry per CDR3 protein. Of 15,000 to 20,000 distinct CDR3 sequences detected, 50% to 65% appear once; the ten largest clones hold 15% to 20%. For this clonotype: Its antigen remains unidentified.

Study-level points and caveats: The great majority, 304 of 307 vaccine-specific clones, proved spike mono-reactive in convalescent patients.

CDR3 length: 13 amino acids. Trimming at V came to 6 bases and at J to 4 bases, leaving 5 bases not matched to a gene. CDR1 is SEHNR, CDR2 FQNEAQ, per germline (reference sequence). This sample's time point: late sampling 161 to 241 days after vaccination in a few convalescent patients. As for treatment: roughly ten-day PBMC culture with coronavirus spike peptide pools or control peptides (ViraFEST assay). Sequencing used CD4+ T cells from blood, cultured in vitro, obtained about 7 months after SARS-CoV-2 vaccination. The receptor was derived from a human donor who had recovered from COVID-19. J is TRBJ2-5 and V is TRBV7-9; 7 bases line up with TRBD1. The CDR3 here is CASSSAGGETQYF. The CDR3 nucleotides are TGTGCCAGCAGTTCTGCAGGGGGAGAGACCCAGTACTTC.